This entry lists 10 T cell receptor beta chains sequenced from one sample in a study of CD8 T cells in ankylosing spondylitis (dated by TCRdb to 2016 to 2017). Overall study results and their limits: Blood from ankylosing spondylitis patients appeared to be characterized by a TCR beta motif composed of eight highly homologous amino acid variants.

No antigen has been identified for these receptors. The library was generated by 5' RACE. The sequencer was an Illumina HiSeq 2500. Clones were called with MiXCR by TCRdb after fastp trimmed the public reads at Q25, and only in-frame beta chains were retained. Duplicate CDR3 protein sequences are folded into a single record with the most common DNA and genes. For this sample the table gives about 510,000 distinct CDR3 sequences, of which about 5.2% were detected only once. The top ten hold around 3.4% of the sample. Sequencing was done on a sample of blood, either unsorted or a sorted T cell fraction (not recorded which). The receptor set was obtained from a male donor with ankylosing spondylitis.

In DNA form, the CDR3 reads TGTGCCAGCAGCTTATTTGCGGGAGGGCCCAATGAGCAGTTCTTC. This codes for CASSLFAGGPNEQFF. V gene TRBV11-1 combines with J gene TRBJ2-1; 9 positions match TRBD2. Germline V gene data show CDR1 as SGHAT and CDR2 as FQDESV (reference sequence). V dropped 2 bases and J dropped 6; count of bases not matched to a gene: 5. The CDR3 spans 15 residues.

This clonotype was seen at least ten times. CDR3 region: CASSLYLAGESETQYF. CDR3 in DNA: TGTGCCAGCAGTTTATATTTAGCGGGAGAGTCGGAGACCCAGTACTTC. V is TRBV28 and J is TRBJ2-5; TRBD2 agrees at 9 bases. Germline CDR1 reads MDHEN; CDR2 reads SYDVKM. This CDR3 has 16 residues. V was pared by 1 base and J by 5 bases, with 8 bases of the junction left unmatched. The variable domain in full, with the rest retrieved from reference TRBV28 and TRBJ2-5, is DVKVTQSSRYLVKRTGEKVFLECVQDMDHENMFWYRQDPGLGLRLIYFSYDVKMKEKGDIPEGYSVSREKKERFSLILESASTNQTSMYLCASSLYLAGESETQYFGPGTRLLVL.

This clonotype was seen only a few times. The chain couples TRBV10-3 to TRBJ2-3; D uncertain. Trimming removed 4 bases at V and 5 bases at J, with 4 bases between. Per the germline V gene, CDR1 is ENHRY and CDR2 is SYGVKD. The CDR3 has 11 residues. The CDR3 sequence: CAISAKDTQYF. CDR3 coding DNA: TGTGCCATCAGTGCCAAAGATACGCAGTATTTT.

This clonotype has ten or more counts. This sequence joins TRBV7-9 and TRBJ1-1; TRBD1 agrees at 8 bases. Unmatched junction bases numbered 9, after V lost 5 bases and J lost 1 base. The CDR3 spans 16 residues. Germline V gene lookup returns CDR1 SEHNR and CDR2 FQNEAQ (reference sequence). CDR3: CASSDHIGTGNTEAFF. The CDR3 nucleotides read TGTGCCAGCAGCGACCATATCGGGACAGGGAACACTGAAGCTTTCTTT.

The rearrangement uses TRBV18 and TRBJ2-7, with D uncertain. V was trimmed by 3 bases and J by 0 bases, leaving 9 bases between them. Germline assignment: CDR1 KGHSH and CDR2 LQKENI. The CDR3 consists of 14 residues. CDR3 DNA: TGTGCCAGCTCACCCGATATCAGCTCCTACGAGCAGTACTTC. This sequence encodes CASSPDISSYEQYF.

This rearrangement joins TRBV6-2 or TRBV6-3 to TRBJ2-5; 7 positions agree with TRBD1. The V segment lost 7 bases and the J segment 1 base; nucleotides outside the gene matches: 12. The CDR3 is 16 residues long. The V gene's germline CDR1 is MNHEY and CDR2 SVGEGT. Written as DNA, the CDR3 is TGTGCCAGCACCCGCCCAGGGGGAACAACCCAAGAGACCCAGTACTTC. It is translated as CASTRPGGTTQETQYF.

This clonotype was counted many times. V usage is TRBV5-1 and J usage is TRBJ1-1; D ambiguous. Deletions cut 4 bases from V and 2 bases from J, with 6 bases between. Germline V gene lookup returns CDR1 SGHRS and CDR2 YFSETQ. The CDR3 is 12 amino acids. CDR3 sequence reads: CASSLPNTEAFF. The CDR3 DNA sequence: TGCGCCAGCAGCCTGCCAAACACTGAAGCTTTCTTT. Based on the CDR3 plus reference TRBV5-1 and TRBJ1-1, the full variable domain is KAGVTQTPRYLIKTRGQQVTLSCSPISGHRSVSWYQQTPGQGLQFLFEYFSETQRNKGNFPGRFSGRQFSNSRSEMNVSTLELGDSALYLCASSLPNTEAFFGQGTRLTVV.

This clonotype was counted many times. This chain links TRBV12-3 or TRBV12-4 with TRBJ2-6; D may be TRBD1 or TRBD2 (5 bases each). There are 13 residues in the CDR3. Trimming removed 8 bases at V and 1 base at J, with 6 bases between. DNA of the CDR3: TGTGCCAGCGAGGGGTCTGGGGCCAACGTCCTGACTTTC. Translating it yields CASEGSGANVLTF.

The table lists this clonotype with many counts. This chain joins TRBV20-1 and TRBJ2-7; D possibly corresponds to TRBD1 (6 bases). The CDR3 extends over 11 amino acids. V was clipped by 5 bases and J by 6 bases, with 11 bases between them. The germline gives CDR1 DFQATT, CDR2 SNEGSKA (reference sequence). The CDR3 DNA is TGCAGTGCTCCAGGGGTTGGCGAGCAGTACTTC. This gives the protein CSAPGVGEQYF.

The chain uses TRBV10-3 and TRBJ2-3; D remains unclear. The CDR3 totals 17 residues. CDR1 and CDR2 from the germline V gene are ENHRY and SYGVKD. V was cut by 0 bases and J by 0 bases, with 13 bases left in between. The CDR3 bases are TGTGCCATCAGTGAGTCGGGCGACTCATCTAGCACAGATACGCAGTATTTT. It codes for CAISESGDSSSTDTQYF.